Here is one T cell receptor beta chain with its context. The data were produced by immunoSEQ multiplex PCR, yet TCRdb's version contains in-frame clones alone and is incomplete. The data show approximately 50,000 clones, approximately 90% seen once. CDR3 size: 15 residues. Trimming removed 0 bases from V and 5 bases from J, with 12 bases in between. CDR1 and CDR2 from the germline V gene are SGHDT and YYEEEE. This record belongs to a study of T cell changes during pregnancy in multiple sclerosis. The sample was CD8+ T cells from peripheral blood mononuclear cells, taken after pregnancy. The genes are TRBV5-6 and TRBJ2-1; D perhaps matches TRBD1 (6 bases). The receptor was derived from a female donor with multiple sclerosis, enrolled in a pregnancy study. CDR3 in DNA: TGTGCCAGCAGCTTGGTCAGGGGTTTCGACAATGAGCAGTTCTTC. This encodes CASSLVRGFDNEQFF.